The 14 T cell receptor beta chains in this list originate from one sample, sequenced in a study of T-cell reconstitution after alpha-beta-depleted transplantation in children. Unique molecular identifiers tagged the TCRbeta library. Each CDR3 protein gets one entry after TCRdb re-called the PCR reads with MiXCR. The sample shows a few hundred thousand distinct CDR3 sequences, roughly 21% of them seen only once. This material consisted of PBMCs from the stem cell graft donor, taken from the stem cell graft. Receptors were obtained from a human donor who donated a stem cell graft to a child with acute myeloid leukemia.

The V call is TRBV4-2, the J call TRBJ2-1; 8 bases map to TRBD1. This CDR3 is 13 amino acids long. Germline loops: CDR1 LGHNA, CDR2 YNFKEQ. Trimming at V came to 3 bases and at J to 9 bases, leaving 4 bases not matched to a gene. CDR3 protein: CASSQTGEGEQFF. CDR3 nucleotides: TGTGCCAGCAGCCAGACAGGGGAAGGTGAGCAGTTCTTC.

This clonotype has a count of ten or more. The V gene is TRBV20-1, the J gene TRBJ2-1, with 10 bases identical to TRBD1. This CDR3 region has 13 residues. Germline CDR1 DFQATT, CDR2 SNEGSKA (reference sequence). The trim removed 5 bases at V and 7 bases at J, leaving 5 bases unmatched. CDR3 protein: CSASRDRGNEQFF. CDR3 nucleotide sequence: TGCAGTGCTTCACGGGACAGGGGTAATGAGCAGTTCTTC.

This clonotype was observed many times. The rearrangement joins TRBV20-1 to TRBJ2-3, with 11 bases that match TRBD2. V gave up 5 bases and J gave up 5 bases; unmatched junction bases: 9. This CDR3 contains 15 residues. Looked up from germline, CDR1 is DFQATT and CDR2 is SNEGSKA (reference sequence). CDR3 bases: TGCAGTGCTGGGCCCACTAGCGGGAGTAAAGATACGCAGTATTTT. Its translation is CSAGPTSGSKDTQYF.

The chain links TRBV12-3 or TRBV12-4 to TRBJ2-5; D possibly corresponds to TRBD2 (6 bases). The V end lost 8 bases, the J end lost 1 base, and 14 bases lay between the germline ends. The CDR3 loop spans 14 amino acids. CDR3 sequence reads: CASSTRYFQETQYF. DNA of the CDR3: TGTGCCAGCTCGACTAGATATTTCCAAGAGACCCAGTACTTC.

V usage is TRBV7-8 and J usage is TRBJ2-7, with no clear D. The CDR3 runs 13 residues. V was trimmed by 1 base and J by 2 bases, leaving 6 bases between them. The germline CDR1 and CDR2 sequences are SGHVS and FQNEAQ. CDR3 sequence (DNA): TGTGCCAGCAGCTTAGTAGCCGCCTACGAGCAGTACTTC. This sequence encodes CASSLVAAYEQYF.

This chain uses TRBV20-1 with TRBJ1-2; D is unclear. The CDR3 spans 15 residues. Germline-derived CDR1 and CDR2 are DFQATT and SNEGSKA (reference sequence). V was cut by 3 bases and J by 4 bases, with 18 bases left in between. In nucleotides, the CDR3 is TGCAGTGCTAGGAGGGCGGCAGGAGCAACCTATGGCTACACCTTC. Translated, it gives CSARRAAGATYGYTF.

This clonotype has at least ten counts. The chain joins TRBV15 to TRBJ2-5, with TRBD1 identical over 8 bases. Looked up from germline, CDR1 is LNHNV and CDR2 is YYDKDF (reference sequence). CDR3 length equals 13 residues. V was clipped by 3 bases and J by 5 bases; unmatched bases: 2. The CDR3 DNA reads TGTGCCACCAGCAGGACAGGGGAGGAGACCCAGTACTTC. Translating it yields CATSRTGEETQYF.

This clonotype was counted between two and nine times. The V gene is TRBV18, the J gene TRBJ1-4, with TRBD1 identical over 8 bases. V dropped 3 bases and J dropped 4; count of bases not matched to a gene: 1. CDR1 and CDR2 (germline): KGHSH, LQKENI. The CDR3 has 14 residues. The CDR3 is CASSPGQDNEKLFF. CDR3 nucleotide sequence: TGTGCCAGCTCACCGGGACAGGATAATGAAAAACTGTTTTTT.

This clonotype was counted a single time. J is TRBJ2-7 and V is TRBV4-1; TRBD2 matches at 11 bases. The CDR3 is 17 amino acids. Germline lookup yields CDR1 MGHRA and CDR2 YSYEKL. V gave up 0 bases and J gave up 2 bases; unmatched junction bases: 6. The CDR3 nucleotides are TGCGCCAGCAGCCAAGAGGAGGTGGGACTAGCGGCCTACGAGCAGTACTTC. Its protein product is CASSQEEVGLAAYEQYF.

The chain joins TRBV7-2 to TRBJ2-7; D call uncertain. Germline values: CDR1 SGHTA, CDR2 FQGNSA. The CDR3 length is 15 residues. V was shortened by 1 base and J by 2 bases, with 12 bases between the two germline ends. The CDR3 sequence is CASSLERASPYEQYF. The CDR3 region has the DNA TGTGCCAGCAGCTTAGAAAGGGCCTCCCCCTACGAGCAGTACTTC. The full variable domain, in which reference TRBV7-2 and TRBJ2-7 provide the parts outside the CDR3, is GAGVSQSPSNKVTEKGKDVELRCDPISGHTALYWYRQSLGQGLEFLIYFQGNSAPDKSGLPSDRFSAERTGGSVSTLTIQRTQQEDSAVYLCASSLERASPYEQYFGPGTRLTVT.

This clonotype was counted between two and nine times. The rearrangement links TRBV7-2 to TRBJ2-7, with 8 bases identical to TRBD2. This CDR3 is built from 14 residues. Germline V CDR1 and CDR2: SGHTA, FQGNSA. The ends lost 5 bases at V and 7 bases at J; junction bases unmatched: 10. This CDR3 reads CASSRPGLDREQYF. Here the CDR3 DNA reads TGTGCCAGCAGCCGGCCGGGACTAGATCGAGAGCAGTACTTC.

The chain combines TRBV4-2 with TRBJ2-3; the match to TRBD1 covers 9 bases. This CDR3 has 15 residues. From germline, CDR1 is LGHNA and CDR2 YNFKEQ. The junction had 4 bases not matched to a gene; V was cut back by 4 bases and J by 2 bases. CDR3 protein: CASSPRDRDTDTQYF. DNA of the CDR3: TGTGCCAGCAGCCCCCGGGACAGGGACACAGATACGCAGTATTTT.

In this sample, this clonotype turned up a few times. J is TRBJ2-4 and V is TRBV20-1; TRBD1 matches at 7 bases. Germline V gene sequence: CDR1 DFQATT, CDR2 SNEGSKA (reference sequence). The CDR3 sequence is 17 residues long. The V segment lost 3 bases and the J segment 1 base; nucleotides outside the gene matches: 12. CDR3 coding DNA: TGCAGTGCTAGGGCAAAGACAGGGAAGACGGCCAAAAACATTCAGTACTTC. Translation gives CSARAKTGKTAKNIQYF.

This clonotype is a singleton in its sample. The rearrangement links TRBV7-9 to TRBJ2-5; TRBD1 agrees at 8 bases. This CDR3 is 17 amino acids long. V gave up 0 bases and J gave up 0 bases; unmatched junction bases: 6. Germline V gene sequence: CDR1 SEHNR, CDR2 FQNEAQ (reference sequence). CDR3: CASSLAQGAPYQETQYF. The CDR3 coding sequence is TGTGCCAGCAGCTTAGCTCAGGGGGCCCCGTACCAAGAGACCCAGTACTTC.